The 16 T cell receptor beta chains below come from one sample, sequenced in a study of blood T cell repertoires in COVID-19. Some clones are missing from TCRdb's copy, which holds only in-frame ones; the method was immunoSEQ multiplex PCR. The table shows 35,000 to 50,000 clones, with approximately 90% occurring only once. The sequencing input was peripheral blood. Receptors originate from a man in his 70s with active COVID-19.

By proportion, this clone is large. The chain carries TRBV20-1 and TRBJ2-5; TRBD2 is a possible D gene (7 bases). CDR1 and CDR2 (germline): DFQATT, SNEGSKA (reference sequence). V was cut by 3 bases and J by 5 bases, with 16 bases left in between. The CDR3 consists of 14 residues. The CDR3 DNA reads TGCAGTGCTAGTGGGCGGGGGCAAGCCGAGACCCAGTACTTC. The encoded protein is CSASGRGQAETQYF.

V is TRBV5-4 and J is TRBJ2-5; possibly TRBD1 for D (6 bases). This CDR3 contains 13 residues. V lost 2 bases, J lost 4 bases, and 9 bases lay in between. Germline CDR1 reads SGHNT; CDR2 reads YYREEE (reference sequence). The CDR3 loop is CASSLRGGETQYF. The DNA for the CDR3 is TGTGCCAGCAGCTTAAGAGGGGGAGAGACCCAGTACTTC.

The genes are TRBV18 and TRBJ2-5; perhaps TRBD2 as D (5 bases). The ends were cut back, 0 bases at V and 3 bases at J, with 8 bases in the middle. The CDR3 is 14 amino acids. CDR1 and CDR2 (germline): KGHSH, LQKENI. The CDR3 reads CASSPPRAEETQYF. CDR3 in DNA: TGTGCCAGCTCACCACCGAGGGCCGAAGAGACCCAGTACTTC.

CDR3 sequence reads: CASSLVGGLAGSTDTQYF. The CDR3 nucleotides are TGTGCCAGCAGCTTAGTGGGCGGACTAGCGGGGAGCACAGATACGCAGTATTTT. The rearrangement joins TRBV13 to TRBJ2-3; 12 bases map to TRBD2. From germline, CDR1 is PRHDT and CDR2 FYEKMQ (reference sequence). V was pared by 1 base and J by 0 bases, with 5 bases of the junction left unmatched. The CDR3 length is 18 residues.

The chain couples TRBV5-4 to TRBJ2-4; TRBD2 matches at 11 bases. CDR3 length: 17 residues. CDR1 and CDR2 from the germline V gene are SGHNT and YYREEE (reference sequence). The ends lost 4 bases at V and 0 bases at J; junction bases unmatched: 6. The CDR3 coding sequence is TGTGCCAGCAGCGGGGGGACTAGCGGTCTAGCCAAAAACATTCAGTACTTC. The encoded protein is CASSGGTSGLAKNIQYF.

This clone was seen once. This rearrangement joins TRBV4-1 to TRBJ1-4; tentatively, D is TRBD1 (5 bases). V was cut by 1 base and J by 2 bases, with 11 bases left in between. This CDR3 has 16 residues. Germline V lookup: CDR1 MGHRA, CDR2 YSYEKL. The CDR3 here is CASSQAWGSTNEKLFF. CDR3 bases: TGCGCCAGCAGCCAAGCCTGGGGCAGTACTAATGAAAAACTGTTTTTT.

CDR3: CASSDKGWGGDTEAFF. The CDR3 DNA reads as TGTGCCAGCAGTGATAAGGGTTGGGGCGGTGACACTGAAGCTTTCTTT. The chain has TRBV2 and TRBJ1-1; maybe TRBD1 (5 bases). V was cut by 3 bases and J by 3 bases, with 17 bases left in between. In germline, CDR1 is SNHLY, CDR2 FYNNEI. This CDR3 is built from 16 residues.

This clone turned up a few times. The rearrangement joins TRBV7-9 to TRBJ1-3, with 7 bases lining up with TRBD1. Trimming at V came to 0 bases and at J to 0 bases, leaving 5 bases not matched to a gene. Germline CDR1 reads SEHNR; CDR2 reads FQNEAQ (reference sequence). This CDR3 comprises 17 residues. CDR3 region: CASSLAGRGYSGNTIYF. The CDR3 DNA reads as TGTGCCAGCAGCTTAGCTGGCAGGGGGTACTCTGGAAACACCATATATTTT.

This clone was found a few times. The chain has TRBV6-2 or TRBV6-3 and TRBJ1-1; the D gene is possibly TRBD1 (5 bases). Trimming cost V 2 bases and J 5 bases, with 9 bases left between them. The CDR3 extends over 13 amino acids. Germline loops: CDR1 MNHEY, CDR2 SVGEGT. This CDR3 reads CASSYPSGTEAFF. In DNA, the CDR3 is TGTGCCAGCAGTTACCCCTCAGGGACTGAAGCTTTCTTT.

This clone was seen a handful of times. The rearrangement links TRBV6-6 to TRBJ1-1; D is unclear. CDR1 is MNHNY and CDR2 is SVGAGI in the germline V gene (reference sequence). The CDR3 runs to 15 residues. Trimming removed 6 bases at V and 1 base at J, with 15 bases between. CDR3 residues: CASRSDGLANTEAFF. The CDR3 DNA sequence: TGTGCCAGCAGATCCGATGGGCTGGCGAACACTGAAGCTTTCTTT.

The J gene is TRBJ2-3, the V gene TRBV6-5; D is unclear. This CDR3 is built from 15 residues. V gave up 0 bases and J gave up 2 bases, with 9 bases separating them. Germline V gene data show CDR1 as MNHEY and CDR2 as SVGAGI. CDR3 amino acids: CASSYSRVATDTQYF. The CDR3 DNA is TGTGCCAGCAGTTACTCGAGAGTTGCCACAGATACGCAGTATTTT.

This chain links TRBV2 with TRBJ2-5; 8 bases map to TRBD1. Germline CDR1 reads SNHLY; CDR2 reads FYNNEI. This CDR3 has 16 residues. V was pared by 2 bases and J by 5 bases, with 10 bases of the junction left unmatched. CDR3 nucleotide sequence: TGTGCCAGCAGTGAATTGCCCAGGGGGCGATGGGAGACCCAGTACTTC. Translated: CASSELPRGRWETQYF.

This chain links TRBV9 with TRBJ2-7, with D hard to call. V lost 0 bases and J lost 0, with 10 bases in between. CDR1 SGDLS and CDR2 YYNGEE come from the germline V gene. This CDR3 has 15 residues. The CDR3 DNA reads TGTGCCAGCAGCGTAGATCCCCTAAGCTCCTACGAGCAGTACTTC. Its translation: CASSVDPLSSYEQYF.

V gene TRBV7-3 combines with J gene TRBJ2-7; D might be TRBD2 (5 bases). Per germline, CDR1 SGHTA and CDR2 FQGTGA. V was trimmed by 4 bases and J by 5 bases, leaving 18 bases between them. The CDR3 runs 15 residues. CDR3 DNA: TGTGCCAGCAGCTCCGACGGGCTAGCCGGCAACGAGCAGTACTTC. It yields the protein CASSSDGLAGNEQYF.

The chain couples TRBV6-5 to TRBJ2-1; maybe TRBD1 (7 bases). There are 14 residues in the CDR3. Germline assignment: CDR1 MNHEY and CDR2 SVGAGI. V gave up 5 bases and J gave up 1 base, with 9 bases separating them. The CDR3 protein is CASSPGGSYNEQFF. CDR3 sequence (DNA): TGTGCCAGCAGTCCAGGGGGGTCCTACAATGAGCAGTTCTTC.

This chain joins TRBV4-3 and TRBJ1-2; 7 bases are a match to TRBD1. Germline V gene sequence: CDR1 LGHNA, CDR2 YSLEER. Unmatched junction bases numbered 10, after V lost 4 bases and J lost 5 bases. The CDR3 runs 15 residues. CDR3 region: CASSRHRGIRYGYTF. Here the CDR3 DNA reads TGCGCCAGCAGCCGACACAGGGGAATTCGATATGGCTACACCTTC.